This T cell receptor (beta chain) was sequenced during a study of blood T cell repertoires in COVID-19. About the study: In each case, the material was cDNA or gDNA derived from T cells, B-cell-depleted T cells, or PBMCs.

Germline loops: CDR1 SGHTA, CDR2 FQGNSA. The CDR3 loop spans 16 amino acids. Trimming at V came to 0 bases and at J to 2 bases, leaving 4 bases not matched to a gene. In the authors' workflow: Reference gene primer amplification gave estimated nucleated cell counts. The method was immunoSEQ multiplex PCR; TCRdb's version includes in-frame clones alone and lacks a portion of them. The DNA gave D and trimming, while V, J and clone size come from that table. The sample carries about 160,000 clones, around 80% recorded once. J is TRBJ2-5 and V is TRBV7-2, with 9 positions matching TRBD2. The sequenced sample was peripheral blood. The receptor comes from an elderly woman with acute or convalescent COVID-19. The CDR3 bases are TGTGCCAGCAGCTTAGCCTCCGCGGGAGGGCAAGAGACCCAGTACTTC. This translates into CASSLASAGGQETQYF.